A selection of T cell receptor beta chains follows, all from one sample in a study of T cell responses to AZD1222 COVID-19 vaccine. Libraries were prepared by immunoSEQ multiplex PCR; TCRdb keeps only in-frame clonotypes and omits some of them. The sample lists roughly 100,000 clones, approximately 90% occurring once. Specimen: peripheral blood, collected on day 0 of AZD1222 vaccination. The receptors here all came from an adult in good health. Both conserved end residues are part of each CDR3. The order of the fields is J gene, clone size, CDR3 length, D gene, V gene, CDR3 protein, CDR3 DNA. A D gene is named only where the DNA matches it firmly. Expanded clones are given a class, and other clones once, few, many or no size at all.

TRBJ2-5	.	14	TRBD2	TRBV3-1/TRBV3-2	CASSRWGGQETQYF	TGTGCCAGCAGCCGCTGGGGGGGCCAAGAGACCCAGTACTTC
TRBJ2-3	.	14	.	TRBV6-6	CASRLSGGRDTQYF	TGTGCCAGCAGGCTCTCTGGGGGCAGGGATACGCAGTATTTT
TRBJ2-5	.	15	.	TRBV7-7	CASSLFRGNKETQYF	TGTGCTAGCAGCCTTTTTCGGGGGAACAAAGAGACCCAGTACTTC
TRBJ2-3	.	14	.	TRBV5-4	CASSLVGRPDTQYF	TGTGCCAGCAGCTTGGTGGGCCGTCCAGATACGCAGTATTTT
TRBJ2-1	.	12	TRBD1	TRBV11-3	CASSLGTGTQFF	TGTGCCAGCAGCTTAGGGACAGGAACGCAGTTCTTC
TRBJ2-7	.	14	TRBD1	TRBV5-1	CASSWDRLSYEQYF	TGCGCCAGCAGCTGGGACAGGCTTTCCTACGAGCAGTACTTC
TRBJ2-3	.	15	.	TRBV5-4	CASSPRGAQADTQYF	TGTGCCAGCAGCCCCCGAGGGGCGCAGGCAGATACGCAGTATTTT
TRBJ1-2	.	14	.	TRBV5-8	CASSQRRVGYGYTF	TGTGCCAGCAGTCAGCGTCGAGTCGGCTATGGCTACACCTTC
TRBJ1-1	.	15	TRBD1	TRBV24-1	CATSDYGQVLRGAFF	TGTGCCACCAGTGACTACGGACAGGTCCTTCGGGGAGCTTTCTTT
TRBJ2-7	.	13	.	TRBV4-2	CASSPIQTDEQYF	TGTGCCAGCAGCCCCATACAGACGGACGAGCAGTACTTC
TRBJ2-2	.	15	TRBD1	TRBV6-5	CASRSGTGDTGELFF	TGTGCCAGCAGGTCCGGGACAGGGGACACCGGGGAGCTGTTTTTT
TRBJ2-1	few	15	TRBD2	TRBV6-5	CASSYGRGGRDEQFF	TGTGCCAGCAGTTACGGGCGGGGGGGCAGAGATGAGCAGTTCTTC
TRBJ2-3	.	18	TRBD2	TRBV10-3	CAIKDRLAGGSSTDTQYF	TGTGCCATCAAGGACCGACTCGCGGGGGGCTCAAGCACAGATACGCAGTATTTT
TRBJ1-1	once	15	.	TRBV6-5	CASSYSRQGGTEAFF	TGTGCCAGCAGTTACTCGCGTCAGGGCGGGACTGAAGCTTTCTTT
TRBJ2-2	.	12	.	TRBV6-2/TRBV6-3	CASSYSGGELFF	TGTGCCAGCAGTTACTCGGGCGGGGAGCTGTTTTTT
TRBJ1-5	.	15	.	TRBV3-1/TRBV3-2	CASSQDGRLNQPQHF	TGTGCCAGCAGCCAAGATGGCCGGCTTAATCAGCCCCAGCATTTT
TRBJ1-2	.	13	TRBD1	TRBV5-4	CASSLDRDNGYTF	TGTGCCAGCAGTCTGGACAGGGATAATGGCTACACCTTC
TRBJ1-4	.	14	.	TRBV6-2/TRBV6-3	CASSYSGVREKLFF	TGTGCCAGCAGTTACTCAGGGGTTCGCGAAAAACTGTTTTTT
TRBJ1-2	.	13	TRBD1	TRBV12-3/TRBV12-4	CASSADRVGGYTF	TGTGCCAGCAGTGCTGACAGGGTCGGTGGCTACACCTTC
TRBJ2-7	once	16	.	TRBV30	CAWSRLAQSARGEQYF	TGTGCCTGGAGTCGGCTAGCCCAGTCCGCCAGGGGTGAGCAGTACTTC
TRBJ2-7	.	14	.	TRBV10-3	CAIRAGPRSDEQYF	TGTGCCATCAGAGCCGGGCCCCGCAGCGACGAGCAGTACTTC
TRBJ1-1	few	14	.	TRBV3-1/TRBV3-2	CASRTALGSTEAFF	TGTGCCAGCAGGACAGCATTAGGGAGCACTGAAGCTTTCTTT
TRBJ2-7	.	15	.	TRBV6-5	CASTQNGGQFYEQYF	TGTGCCAGCACACAAAACGGCGGTCAGTTCTACGAGCAGTACTTC
TRBJ2-2	.	14	.	TRBV19	CASSSSGVTGELFF	TGTGCCAGTAGTAGTTCGGGGGTGACCGGGGAGCTGTTTTTT
TRBJ2-5	.	14	TRBD2	TRBV30	CAWSPLAGAGTQYF	TGTGCCTGGAGCCCACTAGCGGGTGCGGGGACCCAGTACTTC
TRBJ2-5	once	15	.	TRBV21-1	CASSKVDRGLETQYF	TGTGCCAGCAGCAAAGTAGATAGGGGGCTAGAGACCCAGTACTTC